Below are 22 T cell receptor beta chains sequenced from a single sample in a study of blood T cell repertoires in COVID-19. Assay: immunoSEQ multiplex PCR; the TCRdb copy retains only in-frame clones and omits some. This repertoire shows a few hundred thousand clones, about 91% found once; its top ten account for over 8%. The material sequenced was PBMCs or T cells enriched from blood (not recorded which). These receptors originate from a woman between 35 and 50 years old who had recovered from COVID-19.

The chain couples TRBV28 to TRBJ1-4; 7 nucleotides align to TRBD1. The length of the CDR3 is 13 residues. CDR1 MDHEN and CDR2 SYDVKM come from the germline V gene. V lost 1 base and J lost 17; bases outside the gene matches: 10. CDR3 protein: CASSLSNTGAGFF. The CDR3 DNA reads TGTGCCAGCAGTTTATCCAACACAGGGGCCGGATTTTTT. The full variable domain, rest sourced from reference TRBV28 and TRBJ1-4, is DVKVTQSSRYLVKRTGEKVFLECVQDMDHENMFWYRQDPGLGLRLIYFSYDVKMKEKGDIPEGYSVSREKKERFSLILESASTNQTSMYLCASSLSNTGAGFFGSGTQLSVL.

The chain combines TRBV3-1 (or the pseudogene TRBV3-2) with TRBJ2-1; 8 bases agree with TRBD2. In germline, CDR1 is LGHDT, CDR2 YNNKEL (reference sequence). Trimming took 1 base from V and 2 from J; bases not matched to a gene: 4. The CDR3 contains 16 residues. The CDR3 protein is CASSQVGSGAYNEQFF. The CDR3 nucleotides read TGTGCCAGCAGCCAAGTCGGTAGCGGGGCCTACAATGAGCAGTTCTTC.

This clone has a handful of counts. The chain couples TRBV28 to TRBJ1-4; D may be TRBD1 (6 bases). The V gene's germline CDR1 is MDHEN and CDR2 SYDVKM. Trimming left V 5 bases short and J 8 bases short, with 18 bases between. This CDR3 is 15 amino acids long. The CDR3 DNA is TGTGCCAGCAGTGTCTGGGACACCTATATCGAAAAACTGTTTTTT. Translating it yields CASSVWDTYIEKLFF.

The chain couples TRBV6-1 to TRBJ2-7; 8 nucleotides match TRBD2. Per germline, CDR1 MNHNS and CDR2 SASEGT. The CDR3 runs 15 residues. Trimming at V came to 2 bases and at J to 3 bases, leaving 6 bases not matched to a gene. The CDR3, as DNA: TGTGCCAGCAGTGAATATTCGGGGGGGGGCTACGAGCAGTACTTC. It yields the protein CASSEYSGGGYEQYF.

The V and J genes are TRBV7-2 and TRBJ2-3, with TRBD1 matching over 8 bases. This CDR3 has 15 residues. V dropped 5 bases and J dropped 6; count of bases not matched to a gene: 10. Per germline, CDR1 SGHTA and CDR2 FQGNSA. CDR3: CASSLRGQVGDTQYF. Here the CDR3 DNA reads TGTGCCAGCAGCCTAAGGGGACAGGTGGGGGATACGCAGTATTTT.

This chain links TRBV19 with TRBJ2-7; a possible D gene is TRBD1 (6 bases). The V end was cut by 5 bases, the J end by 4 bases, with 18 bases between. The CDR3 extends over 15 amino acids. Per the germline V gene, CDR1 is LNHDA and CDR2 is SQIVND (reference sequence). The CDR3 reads CASSPSGAAPYEQYF. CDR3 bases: TGTGCCAGTAGTCCCTCAGGGGCAGCACCTTACGAGCAGTACTTC.

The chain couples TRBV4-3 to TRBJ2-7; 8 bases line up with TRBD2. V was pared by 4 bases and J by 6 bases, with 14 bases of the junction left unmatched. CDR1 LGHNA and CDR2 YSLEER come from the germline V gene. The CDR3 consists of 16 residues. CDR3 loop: CASSPVTSGPPLEQYF. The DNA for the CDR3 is TGCGCCAGCAGCCCCGTCACTAGCGGCCCACCCCTCGAGCAGTACTTC.

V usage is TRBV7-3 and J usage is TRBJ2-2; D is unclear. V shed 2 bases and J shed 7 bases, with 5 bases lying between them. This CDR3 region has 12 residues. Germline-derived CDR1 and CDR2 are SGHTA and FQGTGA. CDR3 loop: CASSLANGELFF. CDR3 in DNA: TGTGCCAGCAGCTTAGCGAACGGGGAGCTGTTTTTT.

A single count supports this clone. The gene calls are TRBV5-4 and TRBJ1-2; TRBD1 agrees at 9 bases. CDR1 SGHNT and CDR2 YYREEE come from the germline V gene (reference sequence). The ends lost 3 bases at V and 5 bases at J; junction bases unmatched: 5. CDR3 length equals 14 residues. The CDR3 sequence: CASSWAGQGYGYTF. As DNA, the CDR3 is TGTGCCAGCAGCTGGGCGGGACAGGGATATGGCTACACCTTC.

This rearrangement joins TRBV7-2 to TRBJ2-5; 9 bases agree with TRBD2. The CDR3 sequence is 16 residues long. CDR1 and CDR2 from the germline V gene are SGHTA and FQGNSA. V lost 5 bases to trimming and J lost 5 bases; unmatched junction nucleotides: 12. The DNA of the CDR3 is TGTGCCAGCAGCCTTACTAGCGGGCGCTCGCGGGAGACCCAGTACTTC. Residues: CASSLTSGRSRETQYF.

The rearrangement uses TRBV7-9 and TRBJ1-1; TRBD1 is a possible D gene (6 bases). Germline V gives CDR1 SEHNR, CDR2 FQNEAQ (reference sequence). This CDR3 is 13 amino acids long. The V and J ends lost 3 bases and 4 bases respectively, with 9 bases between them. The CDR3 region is CASSFQGLTEAFF. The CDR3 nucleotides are TGTGCCAGCAGCTTCCAGGGGCTCACTGAAGCTTTCTTT.

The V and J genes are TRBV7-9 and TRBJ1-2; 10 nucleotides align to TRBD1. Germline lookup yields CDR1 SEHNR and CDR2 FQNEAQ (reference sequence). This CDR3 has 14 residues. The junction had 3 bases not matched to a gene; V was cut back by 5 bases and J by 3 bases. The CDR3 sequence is CASSDRGLDYGYTF. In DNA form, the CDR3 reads TGTGCCAGCAGCGACAGGGGGCTCGACTATGGCTACACCTTC.

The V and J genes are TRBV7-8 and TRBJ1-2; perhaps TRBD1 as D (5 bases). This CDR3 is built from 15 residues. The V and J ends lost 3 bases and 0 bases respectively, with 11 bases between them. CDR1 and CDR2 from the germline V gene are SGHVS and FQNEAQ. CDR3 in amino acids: CASSFRVGANYGYTF. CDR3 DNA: TGTGCCAGCAGCTTTAGAGTAGGGGCTAACTATGGCTACACCTTC. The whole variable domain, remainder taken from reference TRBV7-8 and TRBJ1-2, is GAGVSQSPRYKVAKRGQDVALRCDPISGHVSLFWYQQALGQGPEFLTYFQNEAQLDKSGLPSDRFFAERPEGSVSTLKIQRTQQEDSAVYLCASSFRVGANYGYTFGSGTRLTVV.

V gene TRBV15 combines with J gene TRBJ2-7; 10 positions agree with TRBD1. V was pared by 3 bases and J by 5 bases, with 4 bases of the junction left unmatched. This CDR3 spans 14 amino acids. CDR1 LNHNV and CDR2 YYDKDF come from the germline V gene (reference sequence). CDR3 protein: CATSRGTGVNEQYF. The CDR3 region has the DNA TGTGCCACCAGCAGGGGGACAGGGGTGAACGAGCAGTACTTC.

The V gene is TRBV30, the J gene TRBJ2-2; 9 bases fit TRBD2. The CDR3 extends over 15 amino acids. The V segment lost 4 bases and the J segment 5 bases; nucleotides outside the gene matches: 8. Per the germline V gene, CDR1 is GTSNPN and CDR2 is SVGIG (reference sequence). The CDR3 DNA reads TGTGCCTGGAACGCGGGAGGGTTGACGACCGGGGAGCTGTTTTTT. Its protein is CAWNAGGLTTGELFF. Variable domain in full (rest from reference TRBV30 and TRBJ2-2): SQTIHQWPATLVQPVGSPLSLECTVEGTSNPNLYWYRQAAGRGLQLLFYSVGIGQISSEVPQNLSASRPQDRQFILSSKKLLLSDSGFYLCAWNAGGLTTGELFFGEGSRLTVL.

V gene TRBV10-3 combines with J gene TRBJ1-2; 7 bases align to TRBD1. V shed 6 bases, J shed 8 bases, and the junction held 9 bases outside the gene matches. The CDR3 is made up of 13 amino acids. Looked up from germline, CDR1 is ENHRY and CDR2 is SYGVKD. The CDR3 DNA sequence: TGTGCCATCAGCCAGACAGGGACGACGGGCTACACCTTC. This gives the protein CAISQTGTTGYTF.

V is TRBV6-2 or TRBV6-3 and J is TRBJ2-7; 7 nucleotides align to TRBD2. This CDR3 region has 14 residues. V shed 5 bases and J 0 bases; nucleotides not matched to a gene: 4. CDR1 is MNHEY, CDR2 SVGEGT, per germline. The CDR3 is CASSLTGGSYEQYF. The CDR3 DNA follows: TGTGCCAGCAGTCTTACGGGAGGCTCCTACGAGCAGTACTTC.

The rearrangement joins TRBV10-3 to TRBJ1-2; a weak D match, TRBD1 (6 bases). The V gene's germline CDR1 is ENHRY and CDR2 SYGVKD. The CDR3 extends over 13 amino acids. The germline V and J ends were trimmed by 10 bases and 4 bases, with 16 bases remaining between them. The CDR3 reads CATGWGQGYGYTF. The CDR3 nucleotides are TGTGCCACTGGATGGGGGCAGGGCTATGGCTACACCTTC.

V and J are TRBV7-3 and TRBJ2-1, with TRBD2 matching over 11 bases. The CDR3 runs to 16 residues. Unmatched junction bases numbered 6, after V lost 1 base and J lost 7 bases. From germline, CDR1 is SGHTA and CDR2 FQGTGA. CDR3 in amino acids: CASSLSRLAGNNEQFF. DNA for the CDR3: TGTGCCAGCAGCTTAAGCCGACTAGCGGGAAATAATGAGCAGTTCTTC.

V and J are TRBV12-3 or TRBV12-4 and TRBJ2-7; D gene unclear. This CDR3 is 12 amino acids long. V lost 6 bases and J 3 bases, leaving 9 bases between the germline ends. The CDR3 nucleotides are TGTGCCAGCAGCGACTTATACTACGAGCAGTACTTC. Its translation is CASSDLYYEQYF.

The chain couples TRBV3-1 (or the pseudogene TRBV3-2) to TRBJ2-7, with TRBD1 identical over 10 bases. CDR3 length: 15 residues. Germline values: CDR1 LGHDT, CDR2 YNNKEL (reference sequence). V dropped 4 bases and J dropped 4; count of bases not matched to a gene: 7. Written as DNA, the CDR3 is TGTGCCAGCAGCCCAGCAACGGGACAGGGGTACGAGCAGTACTTC. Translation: CASSPATGQGYEQYF.

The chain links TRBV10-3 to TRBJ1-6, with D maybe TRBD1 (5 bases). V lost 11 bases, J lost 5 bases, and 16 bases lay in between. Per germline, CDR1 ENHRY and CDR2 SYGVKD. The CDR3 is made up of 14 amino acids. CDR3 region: CAAGKGIDNSPLHF. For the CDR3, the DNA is TGTGCCGCTGGAAAGGGGATTGATAATTCACCCCTCCACTTT.